A single sample is the source of the 17 T cell receptor beta chains below, sequenced in a study of T-cell reconstitution after alpha-beta-depleted transplantation in children. The TCRbeta library was prepared with unique molecular identifiers. TCRdb re-called the PCR reads through MiXCR, storing one row per CDR3 protein. The sample includes 200,000 to 250,000 distinct CDR3 sequences, around 8.4% of them seen just once. Sample: PBMCs, mostly from graft donor cells, taken 360 days after TCRalphabeta/CD19-depleted stem cell transplant. These TCRs come from a male patient between 2 and 15 years old who had a stem cell transplant for acute myeloid leukemia, so the T cells may come from the graft donor.

In its sample, this clonotype was seen many times. The chain combines TRBV29-1 with TRBJ1-4, with TRBD1 as a possible D gene (5 bases). The CDR3 is 12 residues long. Germline V gene sequence: CDR1 SQVTM, CDR2 ANQGSEA. Trimming cost V 4 bases and J 8 bases, with 11 bases left between them. As DNA, the CDR3 is TGCAGCGTTGGGGCAGGGTCCGAAAAACTGTTTTTT. This encodes CSVGAGSEKLFF.

Only a few counts were recorded for this clonotype. V usage is TRBV20-1 and J usage is TRBJ2-7; 12 nucleotides align to TRBD2. The CDR3 extends over 14 amino acids. Germline CDR1 DFQATT, CDR2 SNEGSKA (reference sequence). V lost 6 bases to trimming and J lost 3 bases; unmatched junction nucleotides: 6. CDR3 in amino acids: CSATRLAGVYEQYF. Here the CDR3 DNA reads TGCAGTGCAACCCGACTAGCGGGAGTCTACGAGCAGTACTTC.

Remarks on this clonotype: One junction end disagrees with the germline gene, perhaps due to a read error. CDR3 bases: TGCAGTGCTAGGGGGGGACAAACGAAAACCGGGGAGCTGTTTTTT. It is translated as CSARGGQTKTGELFF. J is TRBJ2-2 and V is TRBV20-1, with D perhaps matching TRBD1 or TRBD2 (6 bases each). The CDR3 length is 15 residues. CDR1 is DFQATT, CDR2 SNEGSKA, per germline (reference sequence).

This clonotype has at least ten counts. The chain uses TRBV28 and TRBJ2-1; possible D gene TRBD2, 5 bases. With 3 bases removed from V and 6 bases from J, the gap between germline ends came to 9 bases. The CDR3 has 13 amino acids. Germline V gene lookup returns CDR1 MDHEN and CDR2 SYDVKM. The CDR3 spells CASSLVAINEQFF. The CDR3 DNA reads as TGTGCCAGCAGTTTGGTAGCGATCAATGAGCAGTTCTTC. Looking up the rest from reference TRBV28 and TRBJ2-1 gives the full variable domain: DVKVTQSSRYLVKRTGEKVFLECVQDMDHENMFWYRQDPGLGLRLIYFSYDVKMKEKGDIPEGYSVSREKKERFSLILESASTNQTSMYLCASSLVAINEQFFGPGTRLTVL.

This clonotype occurred a few times. The rearrangement joins TRBV5-1 to TRBJ2-5; 13 bases are shared with TRBD2. The V gene end was trimmed by 0 bases and the J gene end by 2 bases; junction bases not matched to a gene: 1. This CDR3 region has 16 residues. Per the germline V gene, CDR1 is SGHRS and CDR2 is YFSETQ. CDR3 amino acids: CASSLGTSGGQETQYF. The CDR3 region has the DNA TGCGCCAGCAGCTTGGGGACTAGCGGGGGTCAAGAGACCCAGTACTTC.

This clonotype was counted between two and nine times. The chain combines TRBV11-3 with TRBJ2-3; 12 bases are shared with TRBD2. The CDR3 runs to 18 residues. Germline V gene sequence: CDR1 SGHNT, CDR2 YENEEA. The V gene end was trimmed by 5 bases and the J gene end by 4 bases; junction bases not matched to a gene: 13. The CDR3 DNA is TGTGCCAGCAGCCTAATAGGGTCTAGCGGGAGGGGGGCAGATACGCAGTATTTT. Its protein product is CASSLIGSSGRGADTQYF. The whole variable domain, remainder taken from reference TRBV11-3 and TRBJ2-3, is EAGVVQSPRYKIIEKKQPVAFWCNPISGHNTLYWYLQNLGQGPELLIRYENEEAVDDSQLPKDRFSAERLKGVDSTLKIQPAELGDSAVYLCASSLIGSSGRGADTQYFGPGTRLTVL.

This chain connects TRBV12-3 or TRBV12-4 to TRBJ1-1; D unclear. The CDR3 runs 14 residues. V lost 2 bases to trimming and J lost 1 base, with 8 bases between them. The CDR3 nucleotides read TGTGCCAGCAGTTTACGGTCACCGAACACTGAAGCTTTCTTT. Translating it yields CASSLRSPNTEAFF.

This clonotype was found many times. The chain links TRBV20-1 to TRBJ1-1; no reliable D call. CDR3 size: 13 residues. V gave up 1 base and J gave up 0 bases, with 6 bases separating them. Germline V lookup: CDR1 DFQATT, CDR2 SNEGSKA (reference sequence). CDR3 amino acids: CSARGQLNTEAFF. CDR3 DNA: TGCAGTGCTAGAGGGCAGCTGAACACTGAAGCTTTCTTT.

In this sample, this clonotype turned up many times. V is TRBV7-6 and J is TRBJ2-3, with a possible D match to TRBD2 (5 bases). Germline CDR1 SGHVS, CDR2 FNYEAQ. The germline V and J ends were trimmed by 6 bases and 0 bases, with 10 bases remaining between them. This CDR3 spans 14 amino acids. The CDR3, as DNA: TGTGCCAGCAGGCGGGTCAGCAGCACAGATACGCAGTATTTT. It yields the protein CASRRVSSTDTQYF.

This clonotype was seen at least ten times. This rearrangement joins TRBV4-3 to TRBJ1-6, with D tentatively TRBD1 (6 bases). CDR3 length equals 16 residues. Trimming removed 1 base from V and 7 bases from J, with 14 bases in between. CDR1 is LGHNA and CDR2 is YSLEER in the germline V gene. The CDR3 reads CASSQVRGQLNSPLHF. The CDR3 nucleotides are TGCGCCAGCAGCCAAGTCAGAGGACAGCTCAATTCACCCCTCCACTTT.

V usage is TRBV20-1 and J usage is TRBJ2-1, with 8 bases matching TRBD1. This CDR3 is built from 14 residues. Trimming took 2 bases from V and 8 from J; bases not matched to a gene: 8. The V gene's germline CDR1 is DFQATT and CDR2 SNEGSKA (reference sequence). CDR3 region: CSARQGALNHEQFF. CDR3 in DNA: TGCAGTGCTAGACAGGGGGCCCTAAACCATGAGCAGTTCTTC.

Only a few counts were recorded for this clonotype. V usage is TRBV5-5 and J usage is TRBJ2-3; TRBD2 matches 11 bases. CDR1 and CDR2 from the germline V gene are SGHKS and YYEKEE (reference sequence). The CDR3 is 15 residues long. The junction had 11 bases not matched to a gene; V was cut back by 7 bases and J by 7 bases. CDR3 amino acids: CASSSSSGGTNTQYF. Written as DNA, the CDR3 is TGTGCCAGCTCCTCCTCTAGCGGGGGGACTAATACGCAGTATTTT.

In DNA, the CDR3 is TGTGCCAGCAGCCAAGATGACTGGGTCTTCTACAATGAGCAGTTCTTC. This sequence encodes CASSQDDWVFYNEQFF. The chain recombines TRBV14 with TRBJ2-1; D gene ambiguous. The CDR3 is 16 amino acids. Germline V gene data show CDR1 as SGHDN and CDR2 as FVKESK. The V end lost 0 bases, the J end lost 3 bases, and 12 bases lay between the germline ends.

This clonotype was seen at least ten times. CDR3 DNA sequence: TGTGCCAGCAGCCCCCTGACACGCGGAGAGACCCAGTACTTC. Translation gives CASSPLTRGETQYF. This chain connects TRBV7-2 to TRBJ2-5, with no clear D. The CDR3 length is 14 residues. The V end lost 5 bases, the J end lost 4 bases, and 14 bases lay between the germline ends. The germline V gene has CDR1 SGHTA and CDR2 FQGNSA. Combining the CDR3 with reference TRBV7-2 and TRBJ2-5 gives the whole variable domain GAGVSQSPSNKVTEKGKDVELRCDPISGHTALYWYRQSLGQGLEFLIYFQGNSAPDKSGLPSDRFSAERTGGSVSTLTIQRTQQEDSAVYLCASSPLTRGETQYFGPGTRLLVL.

The chain recombines TRBV9 with TRBJ2-1; D gene uncertain. CDR3 length: 15 amino acids. CDR1 is SGDLS and CDR2 is YYNGEE in the germline V gene. Trimming pared 0 bases from V and 1 base from J, leaving 8 bases between. CDR3 DNA sequence: TGTGCCAGCAGCGTAGGGGTGCGTTCCTACAATGAGCAGTTCTTC. Translating it yields CASSVGVRSYNEQFF.

There are many counts of this clonotype. The chain is built from TRBV20-1 and TRBJ2-3; TRBD2 aligns across 8 bases. Germline V gives CDR1 DFQATT, CDR2 SNEGSKA (reference sequence). The CDR3 sequence is 13 residues long. J was trimmed by 5 bases and V by 7 bases; bases with no gene match: 8. Here the CDR3 DNA reads TGCAGTGTCGGGACTAGTCGCGTAGATACGCAGTATTTT. Its protein is CSVGTSRVDTQYF.

This clonotype appeared many times. The chain links TRBV5-1 to TRBJ2-1; D is unresolved. Germline CDR1 reads SGHRS; CDR2 reads YFSETQ. CDR3 length: 16 amino acids. With 4 bases removed from V and 0 bases from J, the gap between germline ends came to 14 bases. This CDR3 reads CASSPRPSSSYNEQFF. The DNA for the CDR3 is TGCGCCAGCAGCCCCAGACCATCGAGCTCCTACAATGAGCAGTTCTTC.